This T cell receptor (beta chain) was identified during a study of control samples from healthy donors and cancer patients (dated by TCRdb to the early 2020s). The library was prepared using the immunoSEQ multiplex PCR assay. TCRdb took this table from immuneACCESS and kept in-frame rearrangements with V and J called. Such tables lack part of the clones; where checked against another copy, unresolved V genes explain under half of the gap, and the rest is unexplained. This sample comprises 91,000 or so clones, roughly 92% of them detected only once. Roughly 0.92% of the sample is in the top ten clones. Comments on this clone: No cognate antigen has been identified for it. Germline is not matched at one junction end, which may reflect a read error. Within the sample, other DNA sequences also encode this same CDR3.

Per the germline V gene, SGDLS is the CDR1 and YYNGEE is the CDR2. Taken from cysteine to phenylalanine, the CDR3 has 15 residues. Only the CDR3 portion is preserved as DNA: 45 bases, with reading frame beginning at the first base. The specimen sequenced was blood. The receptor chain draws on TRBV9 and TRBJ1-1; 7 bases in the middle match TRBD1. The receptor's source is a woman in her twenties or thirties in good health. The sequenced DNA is TGTGCCAGCAGCGGGTCGCCAGGGGGGAGCACTGAAGCCTTCTTT. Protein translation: CASSGSPGGSTEAFF.